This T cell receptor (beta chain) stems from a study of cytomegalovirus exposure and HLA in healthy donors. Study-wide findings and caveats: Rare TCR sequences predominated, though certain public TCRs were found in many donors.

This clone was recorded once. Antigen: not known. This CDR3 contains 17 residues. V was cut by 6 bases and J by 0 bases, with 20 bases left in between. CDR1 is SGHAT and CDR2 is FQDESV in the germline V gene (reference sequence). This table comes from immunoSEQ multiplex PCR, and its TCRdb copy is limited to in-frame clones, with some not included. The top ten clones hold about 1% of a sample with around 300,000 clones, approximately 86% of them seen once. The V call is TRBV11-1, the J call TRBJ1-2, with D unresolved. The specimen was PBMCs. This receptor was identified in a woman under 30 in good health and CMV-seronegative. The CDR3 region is CASSPFHREAANYGYTF. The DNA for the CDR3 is TGTGCCAGCAGTCCATTCCACCGGGAGGCAGCTAACTATGGCTACACCTTC. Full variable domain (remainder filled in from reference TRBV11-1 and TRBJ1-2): EAEVAQSPRYKITEKSQAVAFWCDPISGHATLYWYRQILGQGPELLVQFQDESVVDDSQLPKDRFSAERLKGVDSTLKIQPAELGDSAMYLCASSPFHREAANYGYTFGSGTRLTVV.